The 25 T cell receptor beta chains below were found in one sample sequenced in a study of T-cell memory formation after mild COVID-19. TCRdb passed the 5' RACE reads through MiXCR, listing each CDR3 protein once. The sample lists 300,000 to 400,000 distinct CDR3 sequences, approximately 15% occurring once. The sample consisted of PBMCs or a T cell subset sorted from them (not recorded which). The source is a man younger than 30 who had mild COVID-19 (a few samples of this study predate the infection). Cell type and time point are not known.

The CDR3 sequence: CASSTRTGAETQYF. Written as DNA, the CDR3 is TGTGCCAGCAGCACCAGGACAGGGGCAGAGACCCAGTACTTC. V is TRBV9 and J is TRBJ2-5, with 9 nucleotides matching TRBD1. The CDR3 runs to 14 residues. Germline V gene data show CDR1 as SGDLS and CDR2 as YYNGEE. V gave up 4 bases and J gave up 4 bases; unmatched junction bases: 5.

This clonotype appeared many times. V gene TRBV7-2 combines with J gene TRBJ2-1; 10 bases are shared with TRBD2. Germline trimming cut 5 bases from V and 6 bases from J; bases unmatched to any gene: 7. This CDR3 contains 15 residues. Germline V gene lookup returns CDR1 SGHTA and CDR2 FQGNSA. CDR3 sequence reads: CASSQGLAGANEQFF. The CDR3 coding sequence is TGTGCCAGCAGCCAAGGCCTAGCGGGGGCCAATGAGCAGTTCTTC.

The chain combines TRBV20-1 with TRBJ2-5, with 13 bases fitting TRBD2. V trimming: 6 bases; J trimming: 1 base; junction bases outside the gene matches: 5. The CDR3 has 15 amino acids. Germline V gene sequence: CDR1 DFQATT, CDR2 SNEGSKA (reference sequence). CDR3 nucleotide sequence: TGCAGTGCCCGCCGACTAGCGGGGGGCCAAGAGACCCAGTACTTC. This codes for CSARRLAGGQETQYF.

J is TRBJ1-2 and V is TRBV9, with D uncertain. V dropped 0 bases and J dropped 0 bases, with 9 bases sitting between them. This CDR3 region has 15 residues. From germline, CDR1 is SGDLS and CDR2 YYNGEE. The CDR3 DNA reads TGTGCCAGCAGCGTAGATCCTAGTCCTAACTATGGCTACACCTTC. This sequence encodes CASSVDPSPNYGYTF. The entire variable domain, with the rest obtained from reference TRBV9 and TRBJ1-2, is as follows: DSGVTQTPKHLITATGQRVTLRCSPRSGDLSVYWYQQSLDQGLQFLIQYYNGEERAKGNILERFSAQQFPDLHSELNLSSLELGDSALYFCASSVDPSPNYGYTFGSGTRLTVV.

This chain uses TRBV29-1 with TRBJ1-5; D may be TRBD1 (6 bases). Trimming took off 5 bases at V and 8 bases at J, with 16 bases between the two ends. Germline V gene data show CDR1 as SQVTM and CDR2 as ANQGSEA. The CDR3 has 13 amino acids. The DNA for the CDR3 is TGCAGCGTTCAGGACAGATGGGGAGAGCCCCAGCATTTT. Protein product: CSVQDRWGEPQHF.

The chain has TRBV4-1 and TRBJ1-1; no reliable D call. Germline CDR1 is MGHRA and CDR2 is YSYEKL. V lost 5 bases to trimming and J lost 2 bases, with 9 bases between them. The CDR3 covers 13 residues. The chain's CDR3 is CASSDTDNTEAFF. The CDR3 nucleotides read TGCGCCAGCAGCGATACAGATAACACTGAAGCTTTCTTT.

The genes are TRBV7-9 and TRBJ2-7; D is possibly TRBD1 or TRBD2 (5 bases each). CDR3 length: 13 amino acids. V was clipped by 4 bases and J by 3 bases, with 10 bases between them. Germline lookup yields CDR1 SEHNR and CDR2 FQNEAQ (reference sequence). The CDR3, as DNA: TGTGCCAGCAGCTACGGGGCAGGCTACGAGCAGTACGTC. Protein: CASSYGAGYEQYV.

This clonotype has just a few counts. This chain joins TRBV4-2 and TRBJ2-7; D is perhaps TRBD1 or TRBD2 (5 bases each). The V end was cut by 1 base, the J end by 0 bases, with 10 bases between. CDR3 length: 15 amino acids. Germline V CDR1 and CDR2: LGHNA, YNFKEQ. Here the CDR3 DNA reads TGTGCCAGCAGCCAAGGATGGGGGAACTCCTACGAGCAGTACTTC. Its translation is CASSQGWGNSYEQYF.

Only a few counts were recorded for this clonotype. J is TRBJ2-7 and V is TRBV6-2 or TRBV6-3; D is unresolved. Trimming stripped 8 bases from V and 5 bases from J, with 16 bases between. CDR3 length: 13 amino acids. Per the germline V gene, CDR1 is MNHEY and CDR2 is SVGEGT. The CDR3 nucleotides are TGTGCCAGCTCACACCGAGTCCTCCACGAGCAGTACGTC. Its protein product is CASSHRVLHEQYV.

This clonotype was counted only a few times. The chain carries TRBV4-1 and TRBJ2-1; 10 nucleotides line up with TRBD1. Germline values: CDR1 MGHRA, CDR2 YSYEKL. This CDR3 is built from 14 residues. V was pared by 6 bases and J by 6 bases, with 5 bases of the junction left unmatched. The CDR3 DNA reads TGCGCCAGCAGGCCCGGGACAGGGGCCAATGAGCAGTTCTTC. Protein sequence: CASRPGTGANEQFF.

This clonotype was counted between two and nine times. This chain connects TRBV6-2 or TRBV6-3 to TRBJ1-2, with TRBD1 matching 9 bases. V was pared by 6 bases and J by 4 bases, with 9 bases of the junction left unmatched. There are 15 residues in the CDR3. Germline V CDR1 and CDR2: MNHEY, SVGEGT. CDR3 bases: TGTGCCAGCAGGCCAACAGGGGGCAAGAGCTATGGCTACACCTTC. It yields the protein CASRPTGGKSYGYTF.

The chain links TRBV2 to TRBJ2-3; 10 bases line up with TRBD1. V lost 8 bases, J lost 4 bases, and 6 bases stayed unmatched. There are 14 residues in the CDR3. In germline, CDR1 is SNHLY, CDR2 FYNNEI. The CDR3 nucleotides read TGTGCCAGCGGGGGACAGGGGTCATCAGATACGCAGTATTTT. Its translation is CASGGQGSSDTQYF.

This clonotype has only a few counts. The gene calls are TRBV7-2 and TRBJ2-3; the D is unclear. V gave up 3 bases and J gave up 2 bases, with 9 bases separating them. The germline V gene has CDR1 SGHTA and CDR2 FQGNSA. The CDR3 consists of 14 residues. Here the CDR3 reads CASSFRPVTDTQYF. DNA of the CDR3: TGTGCCAGCAGCTTCCGCCCGGTCACAGATACGCAGTATTTT.

The rearrangement links TRBV4-2 to TRBJ2-5; D is possibly TRBD1 (6 bases). Germline values: CDR1 LGHNA, CDR2 YNFKEQ. V was pared by 0 bases and J by 2 bases, with 7 bases between. The CDR3 extends over 14 amino acids. In DNA, the CDR3 is TGTGCCAGCAGCCAAGAGACAGGTCAAGAGACCCAGTACTTC. It encodes CASSQETGQETQYF.

This chain links TRBV5-1 with TRBJ1-1; D ambiguous. The CDR3 is made up of 13 amino acids. Germline V gives CDR1 SGHRS, CDR2 YFSETQ. The V end lost 7 bases, the J end lost 6 bases, and 16 bases lay between the germline ends. As DNA, the CDR3 is TGCGCCAGCCCTCCCGGGGTCGGCGCTGAAGCTTTCTTT. Residues: CASPPGVGAEAFF.

This clonotype was picked up a small number of times. This chain's CDR3 is CASSPGQGLWETQYF. CDR3 DNA: TGTGCCAGCAGCCCGGGACAGGGTCTTTGGGAGACCCAGTACTTC. This chain links TRBV7-9 with TRBJ2-5, with TRBD1 identical over 9 bases. V shed 5 bases, J shed 5 bases, and the junction held 9 bases outside the gene matches. Germline V gives CDR1 SEHNR, CDR2 FQNEAQ (reference sequence). The CDR3 length is 15 residues.

This clonotype came up many times. The V gene is TRBV4-2, the J gene TRBJ2-7, with 10 bases that match TRBD2. The CDR3 is made up of 16 amino acids. J gave up 0 bases and V 0 bases, and 2 bases lay outside the gene matches. CDR1 LGHNA and CDR2 YNFKEQ come from the germline V gene. The CDR3 nucleotides are TGTGCCAGCAGCCAAGATCCTAGCGGGGGCTCCTACGAGCAGTACTTC. This encodes CASSQDPSGGSYEQYF.

This clonotype was detected a few times. The V gene is TRBV4-1, the J gene TRBJ2-3; D remains ambiguous. V lost 0 bases and J 1 base, leaving 14 bases between the germline ends. Germline V gene data show CDR1 as MGHRA and CDR2 as YSYEKL. The CDR3 is 17 residues long. This chain's CDR3 is CASSQDRSRPGTDTQYF. The CDR3 DNA reads TGCGCCAGCAGCCAAGATAGGAGCCGGCCGGGCACAGATACGCAGTATTTT.

This clonotype has a handful of counts. This sequence joins TRBV7-2 and TRBJ2-7; no clear D. The CDR3 is made up of 14 amino acids. The germline V gene has CDR1 SGHTA and CDR2 FQGNSA. V shed 5 bases and J shed 0 bases, with 11 bases lying between them. CDR3 sequence (DNA): TGTGCCAGCAGCCAGGACGGACGCTCCTACGAGCAGTACGTC. Protein: CASSQDGRSYEQYV.

There are many counts of this clonotype. CDR3 bases: TGTGCCAGCAGCTCTCGGACTAGCGGGGGGAATGAGCAGTTCTTC. Its translation: CASSSRTSGGNEQFF. This sequence joins TRBV7-2 and TRBJ2-1, with 14 positions matching TRBD2. From germline, CDR1 is SGHTA and CDR2 FQGNSA. This CDR3 has 15 amino acids. After removal of 4 bases from V and 7 bases from J, the junction contained 3 bases not matched to a gene.

This clonotype was seen more than once but under ten times. The gene calls are TRBV7-2 and TRBJ2-2, with TRBD1 matching 7 bases. Germline CDR1 and CDR2: SGHTA and FQGNSA. This CDR3 contains 14 residues. The trim removed 5 bases at V and 5 bases at J, leaving 5 bases unmatched. The CDR3 nucleotides read TGTGCCAGCAGCCGACAGGGTGGAACCGGGGAGCTGTTTTTT. It translates to CASSRQGGTGELFF.

The chain is built from TRBV11-3 and TRBJ2-1, with 9 bases lining up with TRBD2. V trimming: 5 bases; J trimming: 8 bases; junction bases outside the gene matches: 10. The CDR3 spans 15 residues. Germline-derived CDR1 and CDR2 are SGHNT and YENEEA. The CDR3 DNA is TGTGCCAGCAGCCCCCTTGGCGGGGGGGCCGATGAGCAGTTCTTC. Protein product: CASSPLGGGADEQFF. Combining the CDR3 with reference TRBV11-3 and TRBJ2-1 gives the whole variable domain EAGVVQSPRYKIIEKKQPVAFWCNPISGHNTLYWYLQNLGQGPELLIRYENEEAVDDSQLPKDRFSAERLKGVDSTLKIQPAELGDSAVYLCASSPLGGGADEQFFGPGTRLTVL.

V gene TRBV20-1 combines with J gene TRBJ2-2; the D is unclear. Germline loops: CDR1 DFQATT, CDR2 SNEGSKA (reference sequence). CDR3 length: 11 amino acids. Trimming left V 7 bases short and J 7 bases short, with 10 bases between. The CDR3 nucleotides read TGCAGTGGGTCGGATGGCGGGGAGCTGTTTTTT. Its protein product is CSGSDGGELFF.

To note about this clonotype: The germline gene is not matched at one end of the junction; a read error may be the cause. The chain uses TRBV11-2 and TRBJ1-1, with D tentatively TRBD1 (5 bases). This CDR3 has 10 residues. CDR1 SGHAT and CDR2 FQNNGV come from the germline V gene. The CDR3 DNA reads as TGTGCCACGGGAGGGGTTGAAACTTTCTTT. Amino acid sequence: CATGGVETFF.

The gene calls are TRBV25-1 and TRBJ2-1, with TRBD2 matching over 9 bases. This CDR3 has 15 residues. V was clipped by 2 bases and J by 6 bases; unmatched bases: 5. Germline CDR1 and CDR2: MGHDK and SYGVNS. CDR3 loop: CASSELSGGINEQFF. In DNA form, the CDR3 reads TGTGCCAGCAGTGAACTCAGCGGGGGGATCAATGAGCAGTTCTTC.